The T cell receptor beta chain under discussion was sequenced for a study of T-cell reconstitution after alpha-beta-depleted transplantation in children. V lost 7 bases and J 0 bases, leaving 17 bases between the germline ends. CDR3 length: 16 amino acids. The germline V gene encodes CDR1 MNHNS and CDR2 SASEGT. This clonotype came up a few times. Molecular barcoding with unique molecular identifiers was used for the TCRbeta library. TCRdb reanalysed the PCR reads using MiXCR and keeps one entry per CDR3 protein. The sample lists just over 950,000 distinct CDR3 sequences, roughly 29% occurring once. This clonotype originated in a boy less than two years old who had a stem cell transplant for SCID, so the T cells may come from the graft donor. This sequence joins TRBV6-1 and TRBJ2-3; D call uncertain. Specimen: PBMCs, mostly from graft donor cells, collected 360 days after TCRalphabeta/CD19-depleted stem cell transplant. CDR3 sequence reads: CASTKGRTDSTDTQYF. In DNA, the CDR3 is TGTGCCAGCACCAAGGGAAGGACGGACAGCACAGATACGCAGTATTTT.